This is a list of T cell receptor beta chains from one sample in a study of CD8 T cells in ankylosing spondylitis. From the 5' RACE reads, TCRdb called clonotypes with MiXCR, one entry per CDR3 protein. The data contain 250,000 or so distinct CDR3 sequences, 10% to 13% of them singletons. The material sequenced was blood, either unsorted or a sorted T cell fraction (not recorded which). These receptors all stem from a male donor with ankylosing spondylitis or in good health (not recorded which). Each CDR3 is given with its conserved first and last residue. The order of the fields is J gene, clone size, D gene, CDR3 length, V gene, CDR3 protein, CDR3 DNA. A D gene is named only where the DNA matches it firmly. The size field is filled for only some rows; it gives once, few, many or a size class.

J gene: TRBJ2-5
clone size: many
D gene: TRBD2
CDR3 length: 17
V gene: TRBV4-2
CDR3 protein: CASSQDGTAGEGETQYF
CDR3 DNA: TGTGCCAGCAGCCAAGATGGGACGGCGGGAGAGGGAGAGACCCAGTACTTC

J gene: TRBJ2-5
clone size: many
D gene: TRBD2
CDR3 length: 13
V gene: TRBV12-3/TRBV12-4
CDR3 protein: CASSSSSGKTQYF
CDR3 DNA: TGTGCCAGCAGTTCTTCTAGCGGAAAGACCCAGTACTTC

J gene: TRBJ1-4
clone size: many
D gene: TRBD1
CDR3 length: 15
V gene: TRBV5-1
CDR3 protein: CASSLDRATNEKLFF
CDR3 DNA: TGCGCCAGCAGCCTGGACAGGGCAACTAATGAAAAACTGTTTTTT

J gene: TRBJ1-6
clone size: many
D gene: NA
CDR3 length: 14
V gene: TRBV12-3/TRBV12-4
CDR3 protein: CASSQGRVGSPLHF
CDR3 DNA: TGTGCCAGCAGCCAGGGACGGGTGGGTTCACCCCTCCACTTT

J gene: TRBJ2-2
clone size: many
D gene: TRBD2
CDR3 length: 16
V gene: TRBV4-1
CDR3 protein: CASSQVAGGRTGELFF
CDR3 DNA: TGCGCCAGCAGCCAAGTAGCGGGGGGACGAACCGGGGAGCTGTTTTTT

J gene: TRBJ1-2
clone size: many
D gene: NA
CDR3 length: 13
V gene: TRBV29-1
CDR3 protein: CSVEAGGRVGYTF
CDR3 DNA: TGCAGCGTTGAAGCTGGGGGCCGGGTTGGCTACACCTTC

J gene: TRBJ1-6
clone size: many
D gene: NA
CDR3 length: 14
V gene: TRBV4-1
CDR3 protein: CASSLQGANSPLHF
CDR3 DNA: TGCGCCAGCAGCCTACAGGGAGCGAATTCACCCCTCCACTTT

J gene: TRBJ2-7
clone size: NA
D gene: NA
CDR3 length: 21
V gene: TRBV21-1
CDR3 protein: CASSKAPALAGEPGVTYEQYF
CDR3 DNA: TGTGCCAGCAGCAAAGCCCCAGCGCTAGCGGGAGAGCCAGGAGTTACCTACGAGCAGTACTTC

J gene: TRBJ1-5
clone size: many
D gene: NA
CDR3 length: 15
V gene: TRBV24-1
CDR3 protein: CATSPGAGPNQPQHF
CDR3 DNA: TGTGCCACCAGCCCCGGGGCAGGGCCAAATCAGCCCCAGCATTTT

J gene: TRBJ2-5
clone size: NA
D gene: TRBD2
CDR3 length: 15
V gene: TRBV20-1
CDR3 protein: CSARDSGRGFGTQYF
CDR3 DNA: TGCAGTGCTAGAGATAGCGGGAGGGGGTTTGGGACCCAGTACTTC

J gene: TRBJ2-1
clone size: many
D gene: NA
CDR3 length: 15
V gene: TRBV20-1
CDR3 protein: CSALGLAEPIDEQFF
CDR3 DNA: TGCAGTGCACTCGGATTAGCGGAACCCATCGATGAGCAGTTCTTC

J gene: TRBJ2-2
clone size: many
D gene: NA
CDR3 length: 11
V gene: TRBV29-1
CDR3 protein: CSVLADGELFF
CDR3 DNA: TGCAGCGTACTCGCGGACGGGGAGCTGTTTTTT

J gene: TRBJ2-1
clone size: many
D gene: TRBD2
CDR3 length: 16
V gene: TRBV5-1
CDR3 protein: CASSPAIAGGYNEQFF
CDR3 DNA: TGCGCCAGCAGCCCCGCTATAGCGGGAGGGTACAATGAGCAGTTCTTC

J gene: TRBJ2-7
clone size: many
D gene: NA
CDR3 length: 15
V gene: TRBV6-5
CDR3 protein: CASSYGTRAAYEQYF
CDR3 DNA: TGTGCCAGCAGTTACGGAACAAGGGCCGCTTACGAGCAGTACTTC

J gene: TRBJ2-7
clone size: NA
D gene: NA
CDR3 length: 13
V gene: TRBV20-1
CDR3 protein: CSAREGGSYEQYF
CDR3 DNA: TGCAGTGCTAGAGAGGGAGGTTCCTACGAGCAGTACTTC

J gene: TRBJ2-4
clone size: many
D gene: NA
CDR3 length: 16
V gene: TRBV5-6
CDR3 protein: CASSLGFSIAKNIQYF
CDR3 DNA: TGTGCCAGCAGCTTGGGATTTTCCATAGCCAAAAACATTCAGTACTTC

J gene: TRBJ2-7
clone size: many
D gene: TRBD1
CDR3 length: 12
V gene: TRBV3-1
CDR3 protein: CASSPDRGVQYF
CDR3 DNA: TGTGCCAGCAGCCCGGACAGGGGAGTGCAGTACTTC

J gene: TRBJ2-5
clone size: many
D gene: NA
CDR3 length: 16
V gene: TRBV21-1
CDR3 protein: CASSKDDPGPDETQYF
CDR3 DNA: TGTGCCAGCAGCAAGGACGATCCGGGACCTGACGAGACCCAGTACTTC

J gene: TRBJ1-5
clone size: NA
D gene: NA
CDR3 length: 17
V gene: TRBV18
CDR3 protein: CASSPELVRAQGQPQHF
CDR3 DNA: TGTGCCAGCTCCCCTGAGCTTGTCAGGGCGCAGGGTCAGCCCCAGCATTTT

J gene: TRBJ2-5
clone size: few
D gene: NA
CDR3 length: 14
V gene: TRBV7-9
CDR3 protein: CASSLTEHQETQYF
CDR3 DNA: TGTGCCAGCAGCTTGACAGAACACCAAGAGACCCAGTACTTC

J gene: TRBJ2-1
clone size: few
D gene: TRBD1
CDR3 length: 18
V gene: TRBV11-1
CDR3 protein: CASSLAPTGGETYNEQFF
CDR3 DNA: TGTGCCAGCAGCTTAGCCCCGACAGGGGGTGAAACCTACAATGAGCAGTTCTTC

J gene: TRBJ1-6
clone size: many
D gene: NA
CDR3 length: 15
V gene: TRBV6-1
CDR3 protein: CASSEDPNRRSPLHF
CDR3 DNA: TGTGCCAGCAGTGAGGATCCGAACCGGAGGTCACCCCTCCACTTT

J gene: TRBJ1-4
clone size: NA
D gene: TRBD1
CDR3 length: 17
V gene: TRBV7-9
CDR3 protein: CASSSGTGGASNEKLFF
CDR3 DNA: TGTGCCAGCAGCTCCGGGACAGGGGGCGCGAGTAATGAAAAACTGTTTTTT

J gene: TRBJ2-3
clone size: NA
D gene: NA
CDR3 length: 15
V gene: TRBV12-3/TRBV12-4
CDR3 protein: CASSFRGLPRDTQYF
CDR3 DNA: TGTGCCAGCAGTTTTCGAGGCCTACCCAGGGATACGCAGTATTTT

J gene: TRBJ2-2
clone size: many
D gene: TRBD2
CDR3 length: 14
V gene: TRBV3-1
CDR3 protein: CASSQGLVSGELFF
CDR3 DNA: TGTGCCAGCAGCCAGGGACTAGTTTCCGGGGAGCTGTTTTTT

J gene: TRBJ1-4
clone size: NA
D gene: NA
CDR3 length: 11
V gene: TRBV20-1
CDR3 protein: CSARFGEKLFF
CDR3 DNA: TGCAGTGCTAGATTCGGTGAAAAACTGTTTTTT

J gene: TRBJ2-5
clone size: many
D gene: TRBD1
CDR3 length: 17
V gene: TRBV24-1
CDR3 protein: CATSDRGTGTERETQYF
CDR3 DNA: TGTGCCACCAGTGATAGGGGGACCGGGACAGAAAGGGAGACCCAGTACTTC

J gene: TRBJ2-1
clone size: many
D gene: TRBD2
CDR3 length: 14
V gene: TRBV20-1
CDR3 protein: CSARIAGGVNEQFF
CDR3 DNA: TGCAGTGCTAGAATAGCGGGAGGTGTCAATGAGCAGTTCTTC

J gene: TRBJ2-3
clone size: many
D gene: TRBD1
CDR3 length: 16
V gene: TRBV3-1
CDR3 protein: CASSQESNRGTDTQYF
CDR3 DNA: TGTGCCAGCAGCCAAGAGAGCAACAGGGGAACAGATACGCAGTATTTT

J gene: TRBJ2-3
clone size: many
D gene: NA
CDR3 length: 16
V gene: TRBV5-1
CDR3 protein: CASSHMEASNSDTQYF
CDR3 DNA: TGCGCCAGCAGCCACATGGAAGCGAGTAATTCGGATACGCAGTATTTT

J gene: TRBJ2-7
clone size: few
D gene: NA
CDR3 length: 15
V gene: TRBV7-9
CDR3 protein: CASSLGPRSGAEQYF
CDR3 DNA: TGTGCCAGCAGCTTAGGGCCCCGATCGGGAGCCGAGCAGTACTTC

J gene: TRBJ2-1
clone size: many
D gene: NA
CDR3 length: 14
V gene: TRBV5-1
CDR3 protein: CASSLADLYNEQFF
CDR3 DNA: TGCGCCAGCAGCTTAGCGGACTTGTACAATGAGCAGTTCTTC

J gene: TRBJ1-4
clone size: many
D gene: NA
CDR3 length: 15
V gene: TRBV7-2
CDR3 protein: CASSLVTGAGEKLFF
CDR3 DNA: TGTGCCAGCAGCTTAGTAACGGGGGCAGGGGAAAAACTGTTTTTT

J gene: TRBJ2-2
clone size: many
D gene: NA
CDR3 length: 16
V gene: TRBV2
CDR3 protein: CASRSFPGQLFGELFF
CDR3 DNA: TGTGCCAGCAGGTCATTTCCGGGACAACTATTCGGGGAGCTGTTTTTT

J gene: TRBJ2-1
clone size: many
D gene: NA
CDR3 length: 12
V gene: TRBV4-1
CDR3 protein: CASSQDVEEQFF
CDR3 DNA: TGCGCCAGCAGCCAAGATGTGGAGGAGCAGTTCTTC

J gene: TRBJ1-2
clone size: NA
D gene: NA
CDR3 length: 11
V gene: TRBV10-3
CDR3 protein: CAISVRDRYTF
CDR3 DNA: TGTGCCATCAGTGTCAGGGACCGCTACACCTTC

J gene: TRBJ2-1
clone size: many
D gene: NA
CDR3 length: 12
V gene: TRBV20-1
CDR3 protein: CSAQGYYNEQFF
CDR3 DNA: TGCAGTGCTCAAGGGTACTACAATGAGCAGTTCTTC

J gene: TRBJ2-2
clone size: few
D gene: TRBD2
CDR3 length: 14
V gene: TRBV12-3/TRBV12-4
CDR3 protein: CASILAGGHGELFF
CDR3 DNA: TGTGCCAGCATACTAGCGGGAGGACACGGGGAGCTGTTTTTT

J gene: TRBJ2-7
clone size: few
D gene: NA
CDR3 length: 14
V gene: TRBV7-9
CDR3 protein: CASSLAGRSYEQYF
CDR3 DNA: TGTGCCAGCAGCTTGGCGGGACGTTCCTACGAGCAGTACTTC

J gene: TRBJ1-1
clone size: many
D gene: NA
CDR3 length: 11
V gene: TRBV12-3/TRBV12-4
CDR3 protein: CASIKWAEAFF
CDR3 DNA: TGTGCCAGCATCAAATGGGCTGAAGCTTTCTTT

J gene: TRBJ2-7
clone size: many
D gene: NA
CDR3 length: 14
V gene: TRBV7-2
CDR3 protein: CASSLEGRAHEQYF
CDR3 DNA: TGTGCCAGCAGCTTAGAGGGGCGGGCCCACGAGCAGTACTTC

J gene: TRBJ2-1
clone size: many
D gene: NA
CDR3 length: 12
V gene: TRBV6-1
CDR3 protein: CASKGDYNEQFF
CDR3 DNA: TGTGCCAGCAAGGGGGACTACAATGAGCAGTTCTTC

J gene: TRBJ2-1
clone size: few
D gene: TRBD1
CDR3 length: 14
V gene: TRBV10-3
CDR3 protein: CAIRPGQVDNEQFF
CDR3 DNA: TGTGCCATCAGACCGGGACAGGTTGACAATGAGCAGTTCTTC

J gene: TRBJ1-4
clone size: NA
D gene: NA
CDR3 length: 15
V gene: TRBV6-1
CDR3 protein: CASSVRTADNEKLFF
CDR3 DNA: TGTGCCAGCAGTGTACGGACAGCAGATAATGAAAAACTGTTTTTT

J gene: TRBJ2-7
clone size: NA
D gene: TRBD2
CDR3 length: 18
V gene: TRBV11-3
CDR3 protein: CASSLVGTSGGNSYEQYF
CDR3 DNA: TGTGCCAGCAGCTTAGTGGGGACTAGCGGGGGGAACTCCTACGAGCAGTACTTC

J gene: TRBJ1-1
clone size: many
D gene: TRBD1
CDR3 length: 15
V gene: TRBV6-5
CDR3 protein: CASSYPDRALPQAFF
CDR3 DNA: TGTGCCAGCAGTTATCCAGACAGGGCCTTACCCCAAGCTTTCTTT

J gene: TRBJ1-5
clone size: many
D gene: NA
CDR3 length: 12
V gene: TRBV6-1
CDR3 protein: CASRGEIQPQHF
CDR3 DNA: TGTGCCAGCAGAGGGGAAATTCAGCCCCAGCATTTT

J gene: TRBJ1-4
clone size: many
D gene: TRBD1
CDR3 length: 16
V gene: TRBV14
CDR3 protein: CASSRFRDRNNEKLFF
CDR3 DNA: TGTGCCAGCAGCCGTTTCCGGGACAGAAATAACGAAAAACTGTTTTTT

J gene: TRBJ2-1
clone size: many
D gene: TRBD2
CDR3 length: 13
V gene: TRBV20-1
CDR3 protein: CSAAGTTSNEQFF
CDR3 DNA: TGCAGTGCCGCCGGGACTACCTCTAATGAGCAGTTCTTC

J gene: TRBJ2-4
clone size: many
D gene: TRBD1
CDR3 length: 16
V gene: TRBV14
CDR3 protein: CASSQRDSTAKNIQYF
CDR3 DNA: TGTGCCAGCAGCCAGAGGGACAGCACAGCCAAAAACATTCAGTACTTC

J gene: TRBJ2-5
clone size: few
D gene: NA
CDR3 length: 14
V gene: TRBV14
CDR3 protein: CASSVWTAGETQYF
CDR3 DNA: TGTGCCAGCAGCGTATGGACGGCGGGAGAGACCCAGTACTTC

J gene: TRBJ1-2
clone size: few
D gene: TRBD1
CDR3 length: 15
V gene: TRBV6-1
CDR3 protein: CASSRDRDSGYGYTF
CDR3 DNA: TGTGCCAGCAGTCGGGACAGGGATTCGGGCTATGGCTACACCTTC

J gene: TRBJ2-1
clone size: NA
D gene: TRBD2
CDR3 length: 17
V gene: TRBV7-2
CDR3 protein: CASSLTRLAGGWYEQFF
CDR3 DNA: TGTGCCAGCAGCTTAACCCGACTAGCGGGGGGATGGTATGAGCAGTTCTTC

J gene: TRBJ1-2
clone size: few
D gene: TRBD1
CDR3 length: 15
V gene: TRBV7-2
CDR3 protein: CASSPLTGTGYGYTF
CDR3 DNA: TGTGCCAGCAGCCCTTTGACCGGGACAGGTTATGGCTACACCTTC

J gene: TRBJ2-7
clone size: few
D gene: TRBD2
CDR3 length: 13
V gene: TRBV7-9
CDR3 protein: CAGTSGRIHEQYF
CDR3 DNA: TGTGCCGGCACTAGCGGGAGAATTCACGAGCAGTACTTC